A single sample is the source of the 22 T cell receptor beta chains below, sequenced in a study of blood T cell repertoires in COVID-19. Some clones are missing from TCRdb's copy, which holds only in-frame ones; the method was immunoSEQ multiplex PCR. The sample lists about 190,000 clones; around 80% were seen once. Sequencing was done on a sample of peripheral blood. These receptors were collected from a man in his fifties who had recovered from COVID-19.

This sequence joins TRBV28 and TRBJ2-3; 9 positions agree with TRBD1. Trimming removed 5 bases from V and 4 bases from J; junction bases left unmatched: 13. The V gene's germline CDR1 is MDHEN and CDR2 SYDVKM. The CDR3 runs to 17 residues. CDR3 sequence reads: CASSLSTGTGRADTQYF. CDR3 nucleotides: TGTGCCAGCAGTCTCTCCACCGGGACAGGGCGGGCAGATACGCAGTATTTT.

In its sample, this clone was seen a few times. CDR3 bases: TGTGCCAGCAGCCCGTCGGTAGATAATCAGCCCCAGCATTTT. Translation gives CASSPSVDNQPQHF. The chain joins TRBV7-9 to TRBJ1-5; D unclear. Germline assignment: CDR1 SEHNR and CDR2 FQNEAQ (reference sequence). This CDR3 spans 14 amino acids. V was trimmed by 5 bases and J by 4 bases, leaving 12 bases between them.

This chain's CDR3 is CASSLDSGDTQYF. CDR3 coding DNA: TGTGCCAGCAGCTTGGACTCCGGGGATACGCAGTATTTT. The V call is TRBV5-4, the J call TRBJ2-3; D gene unclear. The CDR3 runs 13 residues. The germline V and J ends were trimmed by 0 bases and 6 bases, with 8 bases remaining between them. Germline V gene sequence: CDR1 SGHNT, CDR2 YYREEE (reference sequence).

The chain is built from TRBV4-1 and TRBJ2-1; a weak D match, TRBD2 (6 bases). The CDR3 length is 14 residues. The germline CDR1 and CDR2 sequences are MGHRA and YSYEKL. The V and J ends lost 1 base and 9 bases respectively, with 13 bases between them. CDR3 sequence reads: CASSQGGRGFEQFF. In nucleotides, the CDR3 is TGCGCCAGCAGCCAAGGAGGGCGGGGCTTTGAGCAGTTCTTC.

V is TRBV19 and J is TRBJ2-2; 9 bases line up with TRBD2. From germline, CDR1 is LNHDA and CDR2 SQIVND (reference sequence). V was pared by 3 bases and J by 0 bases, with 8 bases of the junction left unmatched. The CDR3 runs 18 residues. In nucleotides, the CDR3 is TGTGCCAGTAGTATCGGCCTAGCGGGGTTCGCGAACACCGGGGAGCTGTTTTTT. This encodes CASSIGLAGFANTGELFF.

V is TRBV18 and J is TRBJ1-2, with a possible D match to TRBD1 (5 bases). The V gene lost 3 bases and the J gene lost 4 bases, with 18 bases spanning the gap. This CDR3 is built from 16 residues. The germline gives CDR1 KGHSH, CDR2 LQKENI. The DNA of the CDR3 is TGTGCCAGCTCACCGATGACAGCCCAGCGCCCCTATGGCTACACCTTC. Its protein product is CASSPMTAQRPYGYTF.

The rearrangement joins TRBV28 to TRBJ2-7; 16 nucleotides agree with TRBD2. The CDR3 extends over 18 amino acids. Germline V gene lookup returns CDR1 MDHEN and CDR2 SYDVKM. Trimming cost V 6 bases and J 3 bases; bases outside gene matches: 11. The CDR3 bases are TGTGCCAGCAGCCAAATTGGGACTAGCGGGAGGGTCCGCTACGAGCAGTACTTC. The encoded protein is CASSQIGTSGRVRYEQYF. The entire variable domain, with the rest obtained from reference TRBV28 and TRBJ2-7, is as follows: DVKVTQSSRYLVKRTGEKVFLECVQDMDHENMFWYRQDPGLGLRLIYFSYDVKMKEKGDIPEGYSVSREKKERFSLILESASTNQTSMYLCASSQIGTSGRVRYEQYFGPGTRLTVT.

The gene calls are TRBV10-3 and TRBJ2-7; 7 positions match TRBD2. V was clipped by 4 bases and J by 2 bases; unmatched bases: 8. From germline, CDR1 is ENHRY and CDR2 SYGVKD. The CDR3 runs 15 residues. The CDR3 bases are TGTGCCATCAGTGTGGGCGGGAGAGGCACCTACGAGCAGTACTTC. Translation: CAISVGGRGTYEQYF.

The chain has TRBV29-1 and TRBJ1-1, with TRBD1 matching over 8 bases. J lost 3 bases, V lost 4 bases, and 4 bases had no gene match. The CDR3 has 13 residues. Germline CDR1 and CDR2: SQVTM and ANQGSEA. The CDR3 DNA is TGCAGCGTTGGAGGACAGGGCGACACTGAAGCTTTCTTT. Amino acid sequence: CSVGGQGDTEAFF.

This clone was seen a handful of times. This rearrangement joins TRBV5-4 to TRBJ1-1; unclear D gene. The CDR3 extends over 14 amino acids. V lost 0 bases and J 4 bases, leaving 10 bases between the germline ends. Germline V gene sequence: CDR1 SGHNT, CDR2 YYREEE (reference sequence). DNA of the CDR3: TGTGCCAGCAGCTTGGAGCCATACAGCACTGAAGCTTTCTTT. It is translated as CASSLEPYSTEAFF.

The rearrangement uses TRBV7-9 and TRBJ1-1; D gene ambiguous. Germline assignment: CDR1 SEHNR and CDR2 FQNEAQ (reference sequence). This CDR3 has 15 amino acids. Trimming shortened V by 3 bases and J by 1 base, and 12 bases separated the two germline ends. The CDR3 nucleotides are TGTGCCAGCAGCTTGGCGGCAGCCAAGAACACTGAAGCTTTCTTT. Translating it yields CASSLAAAKNTEAFF. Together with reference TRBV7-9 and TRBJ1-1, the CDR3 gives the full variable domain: DTGVSQNPRHKITKRGQNVTFRCDPISEHNRLYWYRQTLGQGPEFLTYFQNEAQLEKSRLLSDRFSAERPKGSFSTLEIQRTEQGDSAMYLCASSLAAAKNTEAFFGQGTRLTVV.

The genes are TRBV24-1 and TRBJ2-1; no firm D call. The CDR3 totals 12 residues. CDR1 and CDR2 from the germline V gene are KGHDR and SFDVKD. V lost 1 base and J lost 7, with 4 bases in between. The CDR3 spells CATSDFENEQFF. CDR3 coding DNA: TGTGCCACCAGTGATTTCGAGAATGAGCAGTTCTTC.

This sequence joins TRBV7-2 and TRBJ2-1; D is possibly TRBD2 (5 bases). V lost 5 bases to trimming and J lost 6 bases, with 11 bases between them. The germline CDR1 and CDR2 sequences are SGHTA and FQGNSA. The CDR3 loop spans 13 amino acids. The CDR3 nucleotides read TGTGCCAGCAGCCCCGGGATGGGCAATGAGCAGTTCTTC. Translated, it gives CASSPGMGNEQFF.

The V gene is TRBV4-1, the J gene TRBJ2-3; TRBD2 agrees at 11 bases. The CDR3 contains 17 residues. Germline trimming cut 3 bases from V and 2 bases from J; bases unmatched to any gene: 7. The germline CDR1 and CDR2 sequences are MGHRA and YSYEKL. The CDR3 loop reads CASSQVGTSGPTDTQYF. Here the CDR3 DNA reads TGCGCCAGCAGCCAGGTCGGGACTAGCGGCCCCACAGATACGCAGTATTTT.

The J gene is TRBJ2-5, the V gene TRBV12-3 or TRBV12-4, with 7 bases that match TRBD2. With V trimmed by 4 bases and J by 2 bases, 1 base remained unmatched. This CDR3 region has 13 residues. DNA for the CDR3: TGTGCCAGCAGTTCGGGGGGACAAGAGACCCAGTACTTC. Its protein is CASSSGGQETQYF.

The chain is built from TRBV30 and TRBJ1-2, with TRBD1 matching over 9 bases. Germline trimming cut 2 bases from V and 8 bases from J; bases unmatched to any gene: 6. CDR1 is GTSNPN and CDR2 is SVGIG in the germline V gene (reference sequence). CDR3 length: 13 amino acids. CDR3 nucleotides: TGTGCCTGGAGTCGACAGGGGGTGCGCGGCTACACCTTC. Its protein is CAWSRQGVRGYTF.

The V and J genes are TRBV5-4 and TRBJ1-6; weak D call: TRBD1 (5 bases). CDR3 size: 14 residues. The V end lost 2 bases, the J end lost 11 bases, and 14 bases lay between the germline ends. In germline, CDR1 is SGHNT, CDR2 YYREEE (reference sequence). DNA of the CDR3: TGTGCCAGCAGCTTAGGAGGGGTTAGCACACCCCTCCACTTT. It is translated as CASSLGGVSTPLHF.

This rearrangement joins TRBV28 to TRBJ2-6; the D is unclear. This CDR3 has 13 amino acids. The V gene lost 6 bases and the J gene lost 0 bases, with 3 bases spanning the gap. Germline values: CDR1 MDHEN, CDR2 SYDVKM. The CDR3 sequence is CASSSSGANVLTF. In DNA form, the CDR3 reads TGTGCCAGCAGCTCCTCTGGGGCCAACGTCCTGACTTTC.

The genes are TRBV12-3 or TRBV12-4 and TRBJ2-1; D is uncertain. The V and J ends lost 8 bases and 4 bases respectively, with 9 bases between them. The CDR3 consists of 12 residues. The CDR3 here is CASSRVYNEQFF. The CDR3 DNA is TGTGCCAGCTCCCGGGTATACAATGAGCAGTTCTTC.

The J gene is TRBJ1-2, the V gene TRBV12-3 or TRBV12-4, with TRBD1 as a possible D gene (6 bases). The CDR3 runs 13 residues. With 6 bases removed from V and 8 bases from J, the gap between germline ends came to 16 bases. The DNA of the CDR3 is TGTGCCAGCAGACCTCAGGGGCTGCGCGGCTACACCTTC. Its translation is CASRPQGLRGYTF.

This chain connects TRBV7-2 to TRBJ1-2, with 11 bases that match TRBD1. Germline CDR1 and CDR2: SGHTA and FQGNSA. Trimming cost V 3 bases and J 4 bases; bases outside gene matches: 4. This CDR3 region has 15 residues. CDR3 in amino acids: CASSLGQGVGYGYTF. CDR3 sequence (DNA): TGTGCCAGCAGCTTGGGACAGGGGGTGGGCTATGGCTACACCTTC.

The CDR3 region has the DNA TGTGCCAGCAGTAAACCAACTAGCGGGAGTTTTGGTAACGAGCAGTACTTC. Its protein is CASSKPTSGSFGNEQYF. The chain has TRBV28 and TRBJ2-7; 11 nucleotides match TRBD2. Per the germline V gene, CDR1 is MDHEN and CDR2 is SYDVKM. J gave up 5 bases and V 5 bases, and 14 bases lay outside the gene matches. This CDR3 contains 17 residues.